A selection of T cell receptor beta chains follows, all from one sample in a study of radiation and T cells in renal cell carcinoma. Libraries were prepared by immunoSEQ multiplex PCR; TCRdb keeps only in-frame clonotypes and omits some of them. The sample contains roughly 100,000 clones, about 88% of which appear only once. The input for sequencing was blood, taken from a patient whose treatment included radiotherapy and nephrectomy. The origin of the receptors is a man over 45 with renal cell carcinoma. CDR3s include the opening cysteine and the closing phenylalanine or tryptophan. Each record gives: V gene, J gene, CDR3 length, CDR3 protein.

TRBV28,TRBJ2-2,14,CASSFDRRAGELFF
TRBV9,TRBJ2-1,14,CASSVGSRNNEQFF
TRBV11-2,TRBJ1-4,16,CASSQPRGGTNEKLFF
TRBV18,TRBJ2-7,14,CASSPQGAGYEQYF
TRBV27,TRBJ2-1,15,CASHWASGGYNEQFF
TRBV5-1,TRBJ2-1,15,CASSLGQGRYNEQFF
TRBV20-1,TRBJ1-5,10,CSAMGQPQHF
TRBV6-5,TRBJ1-4,15,CASSYWTGGKEKLFF
TRBV7-7,TRBJ1-4,16,CASSPTIGGTNEKLFF
TRBV5-4,TRBJ1-6,16,CASSLVTGGNNSPLHF
TRBV4-1,TRBJ1-1,14,CASSQGYRGTEAFF
TRBV5-8,TRBJ2-1,18,CASSLFGLANGISNEQFF
TRBV7-3,TRBJ2-3,13,CASSPRPSDTQYF
TRBV18,TRBJ1-5,15,CASSPRHNSNQPQHF
TRBV5-1,TRBJ1-6,16,CASSPERGSDNSPLHF
TRBV5-1,TRBJ1-1,14,CASSPRGMNTEAFF
TRBV12-5,TRBJ1-1,13,CASGFTGCTEAFF
TRBV27,TRBJ2-5,16,CASSYLFAGRKETQYF